The 18 T cell receptor beta chains below come from one sample, sequenced in a study of metastatic and nonmetastatic thyroid tumors. TCRdb reprocessed the PCR reads via MiXCR. The sample includes around 46,000 clones, less than 25% seen only once; the top ten take about 4%. Ahead of thyroid surgery, no patient had received treatment of any kind. Material for sequencing was blood. All receptors come from a male donor with papillary thyroid cancer or a benign thyroid nodule (not recorded which). Some clones in this sample may be carry-over from other donors' samples.

This clone was recorded a few times. This chain links TRBV6-1 with TRBJ2-7, with D tentatively TRBD2 (6 bases). The CDR3 has 14 residues. Germline CDR1 reads MNHNS; CDR2 reads SASEGT. Trimming stripped 7 bases from V and 4 bases from J, with 17 bases between. The CDR3 protein is CASNRGGNSYEQYF. The CDR3 DNA follows: TGTGCCAGCAATAGGGGCGGGAATTCATACGAGCAGTACTTC.

This chain links TRBV3-1 with TRBJ1-3; no firm D call. The CDR3 loop spans 16 amino acids. The V gene's germline CDR1 is LGHDT and CDR2 YNNKEL (reference sequence). V lost 1 base, J lost 0 bases, and 10 bases lay in between. CDR3 nucleotide sequence: TGTGCCAGCAGCCAAGTTGACGGCAGCTCTGGAAACACCATATATTTT. Translated, it gives CASSQVDGSSGNTIYF. Filled out from reference TRBV3-1 and TRBJ1-3, the complete variable domain reads DTAVSQTPKYLVTQMGNDKSIKCEQNLGHDTMYWYKQDSKKFLKIMFSYNNKELIINETVPNRFSPKSPDKAHLNLHINSLELGDSAVYFCASSQVDGSSGNTIYFGEGSWLTVV.

This clone was observed at least ten times. The chain couples TRBV29-1 to TRBJ1-2; TRBD1 agrees at 9 bases. The CDR3 sequence is 11 residues long. Trimming cost V 6 bases and J 8 bases; bases outside gene matches: 4. The germline V gene encodes CDR1 SQVTM and CDR2 ANQGSEA. CDR3 amino acids: CSVGQGGGYTF. CDR3 DNA: TGCAGCGTGGGACAGGGAGGCGGCTACACCTTC.

The V gene is TRBV13, the J gene TRBJ1-1, with D unresolved. Germline V CDR1 and CDR2: PRHDT, FYEKMQ (reference sequence). V was pared by 5 bases and J by 1 base, with 14 bases between. The CDR3 sequence is 15 residues long. This chain's CDR3 is CASSPLGVRNTEAFF. CDR3 bases: TGTGCCAGCAGCCCCCTCGGCGTAAGGAACACTGAAGCTTTCTTT.

V usage is TRBV6-1 and J usage is TRBJ1-1; D is ambiguous. Germline V gives CDR1 MNHNS, CDR2 SASEGT. This CDR3 comprises 11 residues. The V end lost 6 bases, the J end lost 2 bases, and 4 bases lay between the germline ends. CDR3: CASRINTEAFF. DNA of the CDR3: TGTGCCAGCAGAATAAACACTGAAGCTTTCTTT.

This clone appeared many times. The chain links TRBV28 to TRBJ1-2, with D hard to call. V lost 1 base and J 1 base, leaving 4 bases between the germline ends. The CDR3 has 13 amino acids. CDR1 is MDHEN and CDR2 is SYDVKM in the germline V gene. CDR3 DNA: TGTGCCAGCAGTTTATCGGGTAACTATGGCTACACCTTC. Its protein product is CASSLSGNYGYTF.

This clone was counted only a few times. The gene calls are TRBV28 and TRBJ1-5, with D possibly matching TRBD1 (5 bases). This CDR3 is built from 14 residues. Trimming shortened V by 3 bases and J by 7 bases, and 13 bases separated the two germline ends. CDR1 is MDHEN, CDR2 SYDVKM, per germline. The CDR3 sequence: CASSLLGVLQPQHF. DNA of the CDR3: TGTGCCAGCAGTTTGTTGGGGGTTTTACAGCCCCAGCATTTT.

This clone was counted ten times or more. This chain connects TRBV29-1 to TRBJ2-7, with D perhaps TRBD2 (6 bases). Between the trimmed V and J ends, which lost 1 base and 5 bases, there was a span of 6 bases. Germline V gene sequence: CDR1 SQVTM, CDR2 ANQGSEA. The CDR3 runs to 11 residues. The CDR3 sequence: CSVEGGDEQYF. CDR3 DNA sequence: TGCAGCGTTGAAGGGGGGGACGAGCAGTACTTC.

Many counts were recorded for this clone. The same CDR3 also results from other DNA sequences found in this sample. This rearrangement joins TRBV27 to TRBJ2-5; TRBD2 matches 9 bases. CDR1 is MNHEY, CDR2 SMNVEV, per germline (reference sequence). The junction had 8 bases not matched to a gene; V was cut back by 2 bases and J by 4 bases. The CDR3 has 16 amino acids. In nucleotides, the CDR3 is TGTGCCAGCAGTTTAAGTGGGCGGGGGGGCCGAGAGACCCAGTACTTC. Its protein is CASSLSGRGGRETQYF.

At least ten counts were recorded for this clone. The chain is built from TRBV5-1 and TRBJ2-5, with D possibly being TRBD1 (5 bases). This CDR3 comprises 13 residues. The V and J ends lost 5 bases and 2 bases respectively, with 10 bases between them. Germline lookup yields CDR1 SGHRS and CDR2 YFSETQ. The CDR3 protein is CASRRQQQETQYF. The CDR3 DNA reads as TGCGCCAGCAGAAGACAGCAACAAGAGACCCAGTACTTC.

This clone ranks as medium-sized. The chain has TRBV11-3 and TRBJ1-5, with D tentatively TRBD1 (5 bases). Germline V lookup: CDR1 SGHNT, CDR2 YENEEA. The CDR3 length is 16 residues. V was trimmed by 4 bases and J by 2 bases, leaving 15 bases between them. CDR3: CASSSMGGVGNQPQHF. The CDR3 DNA reads as TGTGCCAGCAGCTCGATGGGGGGGGTAGGCAATCAGCCCCAGCATTTT.

In its sample, this clone was seen many times. CDR3 amino acids: CASSPGAYEQYF. The CDR3 DNA reads as TGTGCCAGCAGCCCGGGAGCATACGAGCAGTACTTC. The rearrangement joins TRBV2 to TRBJ2-7, with D possibly matching TRBD2 (6 bases). The CDR3 extends over 12 amino acids. Trimming removed 6 bases from V and 4 bases from J, with 10 bases in between. Germline CDR1 SNHLY, CDR2 FYNNEI.

The sample holds a few counts of this clone. A much larger clone differs by one base, so this may be a read error. The conserved phenylalanine or tryptophan is not found at the CDR3 terminus, so this likely reflects a read error. This rearrangement joins TRBV10-3 to TRBJ1-1; D possibly corresponds to TRBD1 (6 bases). CDR3 length: 15 amino acids. Germline lookup yields CDR1 ENHRY and CDR2 SYGVKD. V lost 0 bases and J 4 bases, leaving 12 bases between the germline ends. CDR3 loop: CAISESGAESTEAFS. Here the CDR3 DNA reads TGTGCCATCAGTGAGTCGGGGGCGGAAAGCACTGAAGCTTTCTCT.

This clone has ten or more counts. J is TRBJ1-1 and V is TRBV15; tentatively, D is TRBD1 (5 bases). V lost 0 bases, J lost 8 bases, and 13 bases lay in between. CDR3 length: 14 residues. CDR1 and CDR2 (germline): LNHNV, YYDKDF (reference sequence). In DNA, the CDR3 is TGTGCCACCAGCAGAGATGGGGCCGCTGGGGAAGCTTTCTTT. It codes for CATSRDGAAGEAFF.

In regard to this clone: Since a much larger clone is just one base distant, this may be a read error. The same CDR3 arises from other DNA sequences in this sample as well. The chain is built from TRBV18 and TRBJ2-5; D unclear. Germline V gene data show CDR1 as KGHSH and CDR2 as LQKENI. The CDR3 is 11 amino acids. The CDR3 DNA sequence: TGTGCCGGCTCACCTGGAGAGACCCAGTACTTC. Its protein is CAGSPGETQYF. Full variable domain (rest looked up from reference TRBV18 and TRBJ2-5): NAGVMQNPRHLVRRRGQEARLRCSPMKGHSHVYWYRQLPEEGLKFMVYLQKENIIDESGMPKERFSAEFPKEGPSILRIQQVVRGDSAAYFCAGSPGETQYFGPGTRLLVL.

This clone was recorded a few times. The J gene is TRBJ2-1, the V gene TRBV19; possible D gene TRBD2, 5 bases. Germline V gene sequence: CDR1 LNHDA, CDR2 SQIVND (reference sequence). The CDR3 has 15 residues. The ends were cut back, 3 bases at V and 7 bases at J, with 16 bases in the middle. Here the CDR3 DNA reads TGTGCCAGTAGTATTGGCCAGGACTTCAGGAATGAGCAGTTCTTC. It yields the protein CASSIGQDFRNEQFF.

This clone was recorded at least ten times. The chain has TRBV6-1 and TRBJ1-5, with TRBD1 as a possible D gene (5 bases). CDR1 and CDR2 from the germline V gene are MNHNS and SASEGT. CDR3 size: 15 residues. Trimming stripped 1 base from V and 3 bases from J, with 10 bases between. Here the CDR3 DNA reads TGTGCCAGCAGTGAAGAGGGGTTGAACAATCAGCCCCAGCATTTT. It specifies CASSEEGLNNQPQHF.

The table lists this clone with many counts. A much larger clone lies a single base off, so this may be a read error. This chain links TRBV6-1 with TRBJ1-1; D is possibly TRBD1 (6 bases). This CDR3 is 14 amino acids long. The germline V gene has CDR1 MNHNS and CDR2 SASEGT. This CDR3 is CACSVRGENTEAFF. As DNA, the CDR3 is TGTGCCTGCAGCGTGAGGGGGGAGAACACTGAAGCTTTCTTT.